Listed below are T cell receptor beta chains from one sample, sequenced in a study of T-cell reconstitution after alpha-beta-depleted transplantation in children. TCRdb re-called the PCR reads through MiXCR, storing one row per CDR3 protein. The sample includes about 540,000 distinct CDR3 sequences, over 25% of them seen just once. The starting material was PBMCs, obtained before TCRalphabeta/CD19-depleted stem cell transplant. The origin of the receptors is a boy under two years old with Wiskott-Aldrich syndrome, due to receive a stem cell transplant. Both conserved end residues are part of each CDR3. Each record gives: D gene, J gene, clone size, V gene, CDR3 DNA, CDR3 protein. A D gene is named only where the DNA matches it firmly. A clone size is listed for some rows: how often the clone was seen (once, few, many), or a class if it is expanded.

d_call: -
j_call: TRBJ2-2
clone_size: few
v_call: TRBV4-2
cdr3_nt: TGTGCCAGCAGCCAGATGAACACCGGGGAGCTGTTTTTT
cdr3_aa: CASSQMNTGELFF

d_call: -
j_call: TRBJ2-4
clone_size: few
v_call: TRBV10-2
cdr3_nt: TGCGCCAGCAGTGAGTGGGGGGACATTCTAGCCAAAAACATTCAGTACTTC
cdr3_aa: CASSEWGDILAKNIQYF

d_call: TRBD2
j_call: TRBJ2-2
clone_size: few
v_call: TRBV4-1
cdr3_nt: TGCGCCAGCAGCCAGATTCCAGCGGGAAGGAACACCGGGGAGCTGTTTTTT
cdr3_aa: CASSQIPAGRNTGELFF

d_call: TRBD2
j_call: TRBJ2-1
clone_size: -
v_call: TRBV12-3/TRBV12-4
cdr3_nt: TGTGCCAGCAGTGGACTAGCGGGAGGGGGTGAGCAGTTCTTC
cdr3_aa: CASSGLAGGGEQFF

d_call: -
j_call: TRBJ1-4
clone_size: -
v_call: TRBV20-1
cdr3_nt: TGCAGTGCTAGTTCGGTGACAGCTGCAACTAATGAAAAACTGTTTTTT
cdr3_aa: CSASSVTAATNEKLFF

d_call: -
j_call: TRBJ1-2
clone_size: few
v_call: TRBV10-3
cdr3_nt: TGTGCCATCAGTGAAATCGGGGGCGACTATGGCTACACCTTC
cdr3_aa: CAISEIGGDYGYTF

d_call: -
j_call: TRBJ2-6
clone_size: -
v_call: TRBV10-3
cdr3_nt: TGTGCCATCAGTGAGGGGGGGCCCGGGGCCAACGTCCTGACTTTC
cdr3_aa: CAISEGGPGANVLTF

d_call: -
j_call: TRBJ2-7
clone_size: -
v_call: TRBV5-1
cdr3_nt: TGCGCCAGCAGCTGGGGGCCCTCCGGCTACGAGCAGTACTTC
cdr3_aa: CASSWGPSGYEQYF

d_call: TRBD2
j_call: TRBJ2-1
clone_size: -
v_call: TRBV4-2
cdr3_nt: TGTGCCAGCAGCCCCAGTGGGGTGGCTAGCGGGAATTACAATGAGCAGTTCTTC
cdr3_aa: CASSPSGVASGNYNEQFF

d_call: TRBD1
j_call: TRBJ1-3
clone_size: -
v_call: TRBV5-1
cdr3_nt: TGCGCCAGCAGCGAGCCCACAGGGGTTGGAAACACCATATATTTT
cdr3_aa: CASSEPTGVGNTIYF

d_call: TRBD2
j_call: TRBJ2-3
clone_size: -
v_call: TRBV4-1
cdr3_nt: TGCGCCAGCAGCTGGCTAGCGGGTTCGGCAGATACGCAGTATTTT
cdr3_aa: CASSWLAGSADTQYF